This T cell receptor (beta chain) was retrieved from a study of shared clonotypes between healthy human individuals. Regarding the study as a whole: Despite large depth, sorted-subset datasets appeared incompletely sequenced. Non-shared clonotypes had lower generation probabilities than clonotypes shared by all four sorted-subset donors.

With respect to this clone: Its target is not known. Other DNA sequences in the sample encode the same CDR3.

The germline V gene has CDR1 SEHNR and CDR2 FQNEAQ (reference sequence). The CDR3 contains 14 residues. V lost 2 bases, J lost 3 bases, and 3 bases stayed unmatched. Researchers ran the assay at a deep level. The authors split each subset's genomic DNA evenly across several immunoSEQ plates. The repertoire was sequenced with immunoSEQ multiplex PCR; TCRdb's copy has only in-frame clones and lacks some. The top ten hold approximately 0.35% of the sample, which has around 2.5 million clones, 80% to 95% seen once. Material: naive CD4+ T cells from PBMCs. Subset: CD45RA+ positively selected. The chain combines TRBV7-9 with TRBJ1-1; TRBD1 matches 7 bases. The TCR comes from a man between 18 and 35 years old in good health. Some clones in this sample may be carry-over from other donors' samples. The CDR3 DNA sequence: TGTGCCAGCAGCTTAAGACAGGGTGACACTGAAGCTTTCTTT. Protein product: CASSLRQGDTEAFF.